The 7 T cell receptor beta chains presented below share a single source sample, sequenced in a study of blood T cells in healthy people across ages. For the second PCR, which ran for roughly 6 to 12 cycles, a sample-barcoded 5' primer and a J-beta primer mix were used. TCRdb recomputed calls from the 5' RACE reads with MiXCR, one row per CDR3 protein. The repertoire consists of nearly 800,000 distinct CDR3 sequences, with approximately 60% occurring once and the leading ten covering about 26%. Sequenced material: blood. All receptors derive from a middle-aged man in good health.

V is TRBV6-5 and J is TRBJ1-5; tentative D call: TRBD1 (5 bases). Trimming pared 5 bases from V and 2 bases from J, leaving 13 bases between. In germline, CDR1 is MNHEY, CDR2 SVGAGI. This CDR3 region has 15 residues. DNA of the CDR3: TGTGCCAGCAGTCCCCAGGGAAGGGGCAATCAGCCCCAGCATTTT. It translates to CASSPQGRGNQPQHF.

About this clonotype: A much larger clonotype is one base distant, so this may be a read error. The chain employs TRBV9 and TRBJ2-3, with 12 bases lining up with TRBD2. CDR3 length: 18 amino acids. Trimming removed 3 bases from V and 0 bases from J; junction bases left unmatched: 8. The germline gives CDR1 SGDLS, CDR2 YYNGEE. In nucleotides, the CDR3 is TGTGCCAGCAGCGGACTAGCGGGAGAGGTTACTAGCACAGATACGCAGTATTTT. Translation gives CASSGLAGEVTSTDTQYF.

This clonotype was observed a few times. The chain combines TRBV10-3 with TRBJ1-2; D call uncertain. Germline V lookup: CDR1 ENHRY, CDR2 SYGVKD. The CDR3 totals 13 residues. Trimming removed 3 bases at V and 6 bases at J, with 11 bases between. CDR3: CAISDSGGDGYTF. The CDR3 DNA follows: TGTGCCATCAGTGATTCGGGTGGGGATGGCTACACCTTC.

This clonotype was seen only a few times. The chain couples TRBV4-3 to TRBJ2-7; D remains unclear. V was pared by 3 bases and J by 3 bases, with 9 bases between. The CDR3 has 13 residues. Looked up from germline, CDR1 is LGHNA and CDR2 is YSLEER. The CDR3 DNA reads TGCGCCAGCAGCCAGGGATCTGGCTACGAGCAGTACTTC. Translation: CASSQGSGYEQYF.

The chain couples TRBV12-3 or TRBV12-4 to TRBJ1-6; D is unclear. The CDR3 length is 15 residues. Trimming took off 5 bases at V and 4 bases at J, with 12 bases between the two ends. The CDR3 nucleotides are TGTGCCAGCAGTCCTTTTGAGGGATATAATTCACCCCTCCACTTT. Translating gives CASSPFEGYNSPLHF.

The chain combines TRBV29-1 with TRBJ2-5, with TRBD2 matching 8 bases. Germline CDR1 SQVTM, CDR2 ANQGSEA. V was clipped by 6 bases and J by 11 bases; unmatched bases: 17. The CDR3 runs to 14 residues. The DNA of the CDR3 is TGCAGCGTCCCACAGCGGGGGAGTATCAATGAGCAGTACTTC. Translation: CSVPQRGSINEQYF. The whole variable domain, filled in from reference TRBV29-1 and TRBJ2-5, reads SAVISQKPSRDICQRGTSLTIQCQVDSQVTMMFWYRQQPGQSLTLIATANQGSEATYESGFVIDKFPISRPNLTFSTLTVSNMSPEDSSIYLCSVPQRGSINEQYFGPGTRLLVL.

This clonotype was detected only a few times. The chain has TRBV20-1 and TRBJ2-7, with D maybe TRBD1 (5 bases). From germline, CDR1 is DFQATT and CDR2 SNEGSKA (reference sequence). The V gene lost 3 bases and the J gene lost 6 bases, with 21 bases spanning the gap. CDR3 size: 15 residues. The CDR3 DNA sequence: TGCAGTGCTAGGCGTTCCCCCACGCAGGGCGCCGAGCAGTACTTC. This encodes CSARRSPTQGAEQYF.